The clone carrying this TCR beta chain was seen a handful of times. As yet, its antigen is unknown. Germline CDR1 is ENHRY and CDR2 is SYGVKD. The CDR3 has 12 residues. Trimming stripped 6 bases from V and 7 bases from J, with 9 bases between. This record belongs to a study of T-cell reconstitution after alpha-beta-depleted transplantation in children. Unique molecular identifiers were incorporated when the TCRbeta library was constructed. Each CDR3 protein is one row after TCRdb ran MiXCR on the PCR reads. This table holds 500,000 to 650,000 distinct CDR3 sequences, over 9.5% found once. General study findings and limits: High day-60 TCRbeta diversity in some patients came from surviving recipient T cells and thymic progenitors. Several hundred expanded graft clones reportedly supplied alpha-beta T cells about two months after transplant. Counts and diversity of T cells one year after transplant came mostly from newly produced T cells.

The receptor was isolated from a female patient between 2 and 15 years old who had a stem cell transplant for aplastic anemia, so the T cells may come from the graft donor. The chain couples TRBV10-3 to TRBJ1-4; D possibly corresponds to TRBD1 (5 bases). The material was PBMCs, mostly from graft donor cells, obtained 180 days after TCRalphabeta/CD19-depleted stem cell transplant. The CDR3 protein is CAISREGEKLFF. CDR3 bases: TGTGCCATCAGCAGGGAGGGTGAAAAACTGTTTTTT.